The 29 T cell receptor beta chains given below trace back to one sample, sequenced in a study of cytomegalovirus exposure and HLA in healthy donors. Primers included in the PCR were 60 Vbeta and 13 Jbeta primers. This table comes from immunoSEQ multiplex PCR, and its TCRdb copy is limited to in-frame clones, with some not included. The sample lists 100,000 to 150,000 clones, about 79% seen once, with around 3% in the top ten. Sequencing was performed on PBMCs. These TCRs come from a woman aged 45 to 65 in good health and CMV-seronegative.

This chain uses TRBV5-4 with TRBJ2-1, with 8 bases that match TRBD2. This CDR3 has 16 residues. Germline V gene data show CDR1 as SGHNT and CDR2 as YYREEE (reference sequence). Trimming removed 3 bases from V and 1 base from J; junction bases left unmatched: 6. CDR3 amino acids: CASSSGGDGSYNEQFF. The CDR3 coding sequence is TGTGCCAGCAGCTCCGGGGGGGACGGGTCCTACAATGAGCAGTTCTTC.

The chain links TRBV25-1 to TRBJ2-1; D is perhaps TRBD2 (6 bases). This CDR3 contains 17 residues. Germline assignment: CDR1 MGHDK and CDR2 SYGVNS. V lost 5 bases and J lost 2, with 19 bases in between. CDR3 region: CASSNLRDSLPYNEQFF. For the CDR3, the DNA is TGTGCCAGCAGTAACTTACGGGACTCGCTTCCCTACAATGAGCAGTTCTTC.

This clone was observed a few times. The V and J genes are TRBV7-6 and TRBJ2-2; 14 positions match TRBD2. Germline lookup yields CDR1 SGHVS and CDR2 FNYEAQ. The V gene end was trimmed by 4 bases and the J gene end by 4 bases; junction bases not matched to a gene: 5. CDR3 length: 17 residues. DNA for the CDR3: TGTGCCAGCAGCTGGGGACTAGCGGGAGTTAGCACCGGGGAGCTGTTTTTT. It translates to CASSWGLAGVSTGELFF.

This clone appeared a few times. DNA for the CDR3: TGTGCCATCAAAGCAGGGGACACCACAGATACGCAGTATTTT. It is translated as CAIKAGDTTDTQYF. The chain has TRBV10-3 and TRBJ2-3; TRBD1 is a possible D gene (6 bases). With 7 bases removed from V and 2 bases from J, the gap between germline ends came to 13 bases. Per germline, CDR1 ENHRY and CDR2 SYGVKD. The CDR3 loop spans 14 amino acids.

The J gene is TRBJ2-7, the V gene TRBV7-3, with D perhaps matching TRBD2 (6 bases). Germline values: CDR1 SGHTA, CDR2 FQGTGA. The CDR3 is made up of 16 amino acids. Trimming left V 5 bases short and J 0 bases short, with 17 bases between. The CDR3: CASSPFAGTSSYEQYF. The CDR3 coding sequence is TGTGCCAGCAGCCCTTTTGCGGGGACGAGCTCCTACGAGCAGTACTTC.

This clone was picked up one time. This chain connects TRBV18 to TRBJ1-1; possibly TRBD1 for D (6 bases). This CDR3 is 16 amino acids long. Trimming cost V 3 bases and J 0 bases, with 14 bases left between them. Germline V gene sequence: CDR1 KGHSH, CDR2 LQKENI. DNA of the CDR3: TGTGCCAGCTCACCTCGGACAGTACAGATGAACACTGAAGCTTTCTTT. Translating it yields CASSPRTVQMNTEAFF.

This clone has more than one count but fewer than ten. This rearrangement joins TRBV6-1 to TRBJ1-6; 7 bases are a match to TRBD1. The CDR3 length is 15 residues. With 3 bases clipped from V and 6 bases from J, the junction kept 5 bases outside the gene matches. Germline V gene data show CDR1 as MNHNS and CDR2 as SASEGT. The DNA of the CDR3 is TGTGCCAGCAGTGAGCTCGGACAGGTTAATTCACCCCTCCACTTT. This sequence encodes CASSELGQVNSPLHF.

The chain employs TRBV30 and TRBJ2-3; perhaps TRBD1 as D (5 bases). The germline CDR1 and CDR2 sequences are GTSNPN and SVGIG (reference sequence). The CDR3 is 12 residues long. Trimming shortened V by 5 bases and J by 2 bases, and 8 bases separated the two germline ends. The CDR3 here is CAWGASTDTQYF. CDR3 coding DNA: TGTGCCTGGGGGGCCTCCACAGATACGCAGTATTTT.

The chain employs TRBV9 and TRBJ2-1; D not resolved. V lost 4 bases to trimming and J lost 7 bases, with 6 bases between them. Per the germline V gene, CDR1 is SGDLS and CDR2 is YYNGEE. CDR3 length: 11 amino acids. The CDR3 loop reads CASSSLNEQFF. As DNA, the CDR3 is TGTGCCAGCAGCTCTTTGAATGAGCAGTTCTTC.

The chain recombines TRBV28 with TRBJ2-5; TRBD2 might be the D (7 bases). Looked up from germline, CDR1 is MDHEN and CDR2 is SYDVKM. There are 14 residues in the CDR3. The germline V and J ends were trimmed by 2 bases and 4 bases, with 11 bases remaining between them. The CDR3 loop reads CASSLVRGGETQYF. CDR3 bases: TGTGCCAGCAGTTTAGTGAGGGGGGGAGAGACCCAGTACTTC.

This chain joins TRBV2 and TRBJ1-1; D is uncertain. The germline V gene has CDR1 SNHLY and CDR2 FYNNEI. V was clipped by 5 bases and J by 2 bases, with 12 bases between them. The CDR3 is made up of 14 amino acids. The DNA of the CDR3 is TGTGCCAGCAGTTCTCTTTCGGTAAACACTGAAGCTTTCTTT. Its protein is CASSSLSVNTEAFF.

The chain has TRBV6-5 and TRBJ2-2, with 8 bases matching TRBD2. CDR3 length equals 16 residues. V lost 1 base to trimming and J lost 3 bases; unmatched junction nucleotides: 4. Germline lookup yields CDR1 MNHEY and CDR2 SVGAGI. The CDR3 DNA is TGTGCCAGCAGTTACTTCAGCGGGAGTGACACCGGGGAGCTGTTTTTT. This gives the protein CASSYFSGSDTGELFF.

This chain links TRBV6-6 with TRBJ2-3; perhaps TRBD1 as D (6 bases). The CDR3 has 14 amino acids. V was pared by 5 bases and J by 8 bases, with 17 bases between. Germline assignment: CDR1 MNHNY and CDR2 SVGAGI (reference sequence). CDR3 sequence (DNA): TGTGCCAGCAGTCGGACAGCAGGGATGGGTACGCAGTATTTT. Translated, it gives CASSRTAGMGTQYF.

This chain joins TRBV7-2 and TRBJ2-5; 8 bases line up with TRBD1. The J call is in doubt because the DNA end fits TRBJ2-7 better. The CDR3 is 15 residues long. Germline CDR1 is SGHTA and CDR2 is FQGNSA. The CDR3 loop is CASSLGGQGGYEQYF. CDR3 in DNA: TGTGCCAGCAGCTTAGGAGGACAGGGCGGCTACGAGCAGTACTTC.

The chain links TRBV5-3 to TRBJ2-7, with 9 nucleotides matching TRBD1. TRBV5-3 is assigned to the ORF class and has an uncertain function. V lost 4 bases and J lost 7; bases outside the gene matches: 9. This CDR3 has 14 amino acids. The CDR3 DNA sequence: TGTGCCAGAAGCCTCACGGACAGGGGTGAGGAGCAGTACTTC. This encodes CARSLTDRGEEQYF.

The chain is built from TRBV11-2 and TRBJ2-1; possibly TRBD2 for D (6 bases). This CDR3 has 13 residues. Germline V CDR1 and CDR2: SGHAT, FQNNGV. Trimming pared 5 bases from V and 7 bases from J, leaving 12 bases between. The CDR3 here is CASSPVGRNEQFF. The CDR3 DNA follows: TGTGCCAGCAGCCCCGTGGGGAGGAATGAGCAGTTCTTC.

This clone was seen a handful of times. The chain has TRBV7-2 and TRBJ2-1; D is unresolved. Germline-derived CDR1 and CDR2 are SGHTA and FQGNSA. V lost 1 base and J 3 bases, leaving 7 bases between the germline ends. The CDR3 is 14 residues long. DNA for the CDR3: TGTGCCAGCAGCTTAGGCTCAGGCTACAATGAGCAGTTCTTC. This sequence encodes CASSLGSGYNEQFF.

Remarks on this clone: Other DNA sequences of this sample code for an identical CDR3. The rearrangement uses TRBV27 and TRBJ1-5; D not resolved. The CDR3 totals 13 residues. Germline values: CDR1 MNHEY, CDR2 SMNVEV (reference sequence). Trimming pared 5 bases from V and 0 bases from J, leaving 5 bases between. The CDR3 DNA reads TGTGCCAGCAGTCTCTCTAGCAATCAGCCCCAGCATTTT. Translated, it gives CASSLSSNQPQHF.

V is TRBV14 and J is TRBJ1-2; a weak D match, TRBD1 (6 bases). Trimming removed 1 base from V and 7 bases from J, with 16 bases in between. The CDR3 runs 15 residues. CDR1 and CDR2 (germline): SGHDN, FVKESK. In nucleotides, the CDR3 is TGTGCCAGCAGCCAAGTTAGGACGACAGGCGGTGGCTACACCTTC. Its protein is CASSQVRTTGGGYTF.

This sequence joins TRBV19 and TRBJ2-3; 11 bases agree with TRBD2. The CDR3 runs 15 residues. V dropped 3 bases and J dropped 6; count of bases not matched to a gene: 5. Germline CDR1 is LNHDA and CDR2 is SQIVND (reference sequence). CDR3 DNA: TGTGCCAGTAGTATCCAGACTAGCGGGAAGGATACGCAGTATTTT. It is translated as CASSIQTSGKDTQYF.

This clone was seen only once. V gene TRBV19 combines with J gene TRBJ1-4; 7 bases match TRBD1. CDR3 length equals 14 residues. The V gene's germline CDR1 is LNHDA and CDR2 SQIVND (reference sequence). The trim removed 5 bases at V and 8 bases at J, leaving 8 bases unmatched. The chain's CDR3 is CASSPDREYEKLFF. In DNA form, the CDR3 reads TGTGCCAGTAGTCCAGACAGGGAGTACGAAAAACTGTTTTTT.

This rearrangement joins TRBV11-3 to TRBJ2-1; TRBD2 is a possible D gene (6 bases). The CDR3 loop spans 14 amino acids. V lost 5 bases, J lost 8 bases, and 16 bases lay in between. Germline V gene lookup returns CDR1 SGHNT and CDR2 YENEEA. The CDR3 loop is CASSVFGGPDEQFF. CDR3 coding DNA: TGTGCCAGCAGCGTATTCGGGGGTCCTGATGAGCAGTTCTTC.

The gene calls are TRBV30 and TRBJ2-5; 7 nucleotides align to TRBD1. Matching the DNA end better, TRBJ2-7 makes the J call doubtful. CDR1 GTSNPN and CDR2 SVGIG come from the germline V gene (reference sequence). This CDR3 region has 12 residues. The chain's CDR3 is CAFGDRTYEQYF. The CDR3 bases are TGTGCCTTTGGGGACAGAACCTACGAGCAGTACTTC.

The chain employs TRBV11-3 and TRBJ2-5, with TRBD1 identical over 8 bases. CDR3 size: 16 residues. V was pared by 1 base and J by 2 bases, with 6 bases of the junction left unmatched. Germline V gene lookup returns CDR1 SGHNT and CDR2 YENEEA. CDR3 bases: TGTGCCAGCAGCTTAGGTCCCAGGGGGCAACAAGAGACCCAGTACTTC. Its protein is CASSLGPRGQQETQYF.

The chain links TRBV4-1 to TRBJ2-1; 7 bases are shared with TRBD1. Germline lookup yields CDR1 MGHRA and CDR2 YSYEKL. The trim removed 6 bases at V and 6 bases at J, leaving 11 bases unmatched. This CDR3 has 15 amino acids. The CDR3: CASSNLQRGLNEQFF. DNA of the CDR3: TGCGCCAGCAGTAATCTCCAGAGGGGGCTCAATGAGCAGTTCTTC.

This clone was recorded a few times. J is TRBJ2-1 and V is TRBV7-6; D is perhaps TRBD2 (5 bases). This CDR3 has 15 amino acids. Germline V gene data show CDR1 as SGHVS and CDR2 as FNYEAQ. Trimming stripped 0 bases from V and 3 bases from J, with 9 bases between. The CDR3 DNA reads TGTGCCAGCAGCTTAGCAACTAGTCTCTACAATGAGCAGTTCTTC. It specifies CASSLATSLYNEQFF.

The chain employs TRBV6-1 and TRBJ2-7; 8 bases agree with TRBD2. Germline V gene sequence: CDR1 MNHNS, CDR2 SASEGT. This CDR3 spans 13 amino acids. J was trimmed by 4 bases and V by 2 bases; bases with no gene match: 1. The CDR3 DNA sequence: TGTGCCAGCAGTGAAAGCGGGAGTTACGAGCAGTACTTC. Residues: CASSESGSYEQYF.

V gene TRBV7-3 combines with J gene TRBJ1-5; 8 bases line up with TRBD1. The CDR3 contains 16 residues. The J segment lost 3 bases and the V segment lost 4 bases, leaving 8 bases of the junction unmatched. From germline, CDR1 is SGHTA and CDR2 FQGTGA. As DNA, the CDR3 is TGTGCCAGCAGCTCGGGACAGGACAGCATCAATCAGCCCCAGCATTTT. Residues: CASSSGQDSINQPQHF.

Notes on this clone: The sample holds other DNA sequences that translate to the same CDR3. The chain links TRBV27 to TRBJ2-1; tentative D call: TRBD1 (5 bases). Germline V lookup: CDR1 MNHEY, CDR2 SMNVEV (reference sequence). The V end was cut by 4 bases, the J end by 8 bases, with 6 bases between. CDR3 length: 11 amino acids. CDR3 sequence reads: CASSWGHEQFF. CDR3 coding DNA: TGTGCCAGCAGTTGGGGCCATGAGCAGTTCTTC.